The present T cell receptor beta chain was sequenced within a study of radiotherapy plus CTLA-4 blockade in lung cancer. Study background: For about 19% of patients, objective responses occurred, and about 33% had disease control.

This CDR3 is 14 amino acids long. V shed 2 bases and J shed 0 bases, with 8 bases lying between them. The germline V gene encodes CDR1 MNHNS and CDR2 SASEGT. Those patients who had chemo-refractory metastatic non-small-cell lung cancer were given focal radiation along with CTLA-4 blockade through ipilimumab. With regard to this clone: Its matching antigen is unknown.

Repertoires were generated with immunoSEQ multiplex PCR, while TCRdb's copy carries only in-frame clones and drops some. Among about 84,000 clones, about two thirds were seen once, and the ten largest hold about 14%. General study findings and limits: Following radiotherapy plus ipilimumab, tumor-derived TCR clones expanded in the blood. Dynamics of early blood T cell clones, together with interferon-beta, were reportedly the best predictors of response.

The sample in question was peripheral blood, obtained from a patient treated with radiotherapy plus ipilimumab. This clonotype was sampled from a human donor with non-small cell lung cancer that progressed on radiotherapy plus ipilimumab. V usage is TRBV6-1 and J usage is TRBJ2-7; D is unclear. The CDR3 DNA follows: TGTGCCAGCAGTGAAATCCCCAGCTCCTACGAGCAGTACTTC. Translating it yields CASSEIPSSYEQYF.